The clone carrying this T cell receptor beta chain was counted between two and nine times. Its antigen remains unidentified. The library protocol tagged individual cDNA molecules with unique molecular identifiers. TCRdb called the 5' RACE reads again in MiXCR, with one record for every CDR3 protein. The sample lists 76,000 or so distinct CDR3 sequences; about 11% were seen once. The data were obtained in a study of early T cells in non-severe SARS-CoV-2 infection. The wider study: Bulk RNA taken from unsorted whole blood was sequenced, leaving chains unpaired.

Findings and limits, study-wide: Anti-spike CD8 responses were favored in VDJdb matching, and private and CD4 specificities were missed.

The CDR3 extends over 16 amino acids. V lost 3 bases, J lost 1 base, and 2 bases stayed unmatched. Germline CDR1 reads LGHNA; CDR2 reads YNFKEQ. Sequences were obtained from whole blood. The chain has TRBV4-2 and TRBJ2-3, with TRBD1 identical over 12 bases. This receptor was identified in an adult who was a healthcare worker with PCR-confirmed SARS-CoV-2 infection or an uninfected control (not recorded which). In DNA, the CDR3 is TGTGCCAGCAGCCAGGGGGACAGGGGGCGCACAGATACGCAGTATTTT. Its protein is CASSQGDRGRTDTQYF.